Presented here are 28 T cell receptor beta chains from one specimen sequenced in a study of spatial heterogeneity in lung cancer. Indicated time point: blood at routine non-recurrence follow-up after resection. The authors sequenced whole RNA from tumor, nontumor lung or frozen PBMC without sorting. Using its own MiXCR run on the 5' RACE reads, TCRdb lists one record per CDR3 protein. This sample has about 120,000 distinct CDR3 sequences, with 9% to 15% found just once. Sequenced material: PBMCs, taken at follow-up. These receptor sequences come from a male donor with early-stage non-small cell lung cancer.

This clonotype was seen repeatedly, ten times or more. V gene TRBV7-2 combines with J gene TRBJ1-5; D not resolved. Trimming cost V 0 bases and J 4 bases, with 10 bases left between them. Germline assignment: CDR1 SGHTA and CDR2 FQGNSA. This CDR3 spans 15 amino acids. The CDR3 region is CASSLALTGNQPQHF. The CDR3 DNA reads TGTGCCAGCAGCTTAGCCCTGACGGGGAATCAGCCCCAGCATTTT.

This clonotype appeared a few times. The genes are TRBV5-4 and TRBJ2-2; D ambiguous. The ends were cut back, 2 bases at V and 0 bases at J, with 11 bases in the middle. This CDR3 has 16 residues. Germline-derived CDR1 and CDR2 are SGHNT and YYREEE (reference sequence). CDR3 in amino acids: CASSLGPAANTGELFF. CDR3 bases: TGTGCCAGCAGCTTAGGGCCGGCGGCGAACACCGGGGAGCTGTTTTTT.

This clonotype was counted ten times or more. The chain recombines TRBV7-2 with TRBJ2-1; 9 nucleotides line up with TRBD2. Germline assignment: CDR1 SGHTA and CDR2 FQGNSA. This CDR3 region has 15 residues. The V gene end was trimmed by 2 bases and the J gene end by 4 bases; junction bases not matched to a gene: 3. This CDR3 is CASSLLAGRYNEQFF. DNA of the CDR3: TGTGCCAGCAGCTTACTAGCGGGGAGATACAATGAGCAGTTCTTC.

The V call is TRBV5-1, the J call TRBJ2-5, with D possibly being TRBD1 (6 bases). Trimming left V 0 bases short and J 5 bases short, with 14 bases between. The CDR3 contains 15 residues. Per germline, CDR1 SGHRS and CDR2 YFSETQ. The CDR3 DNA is TGCGCCAGCAGCTTGGAGGCCAGGGGAACGGAGACCCAGTACTTC. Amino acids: CASSLEARGTETQYF.

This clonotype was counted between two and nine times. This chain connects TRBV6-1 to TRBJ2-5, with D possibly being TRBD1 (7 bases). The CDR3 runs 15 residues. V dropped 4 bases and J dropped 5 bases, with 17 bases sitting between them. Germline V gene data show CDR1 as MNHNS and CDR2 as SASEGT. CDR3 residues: CASSAAGGGWETQYF. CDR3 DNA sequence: TGTGCCAGCAGTGCTGCAGGGGGAGGATGGGAGACCCAGTACTTC.

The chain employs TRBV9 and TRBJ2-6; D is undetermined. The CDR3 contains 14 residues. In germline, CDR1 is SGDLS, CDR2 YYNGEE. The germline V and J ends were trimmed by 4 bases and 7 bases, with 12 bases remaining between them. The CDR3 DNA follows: TGTGCCAGCAGCATAGGTAACAGTGCCAACGTCCTGACTTTC. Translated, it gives CASSIGNSANVLTF.

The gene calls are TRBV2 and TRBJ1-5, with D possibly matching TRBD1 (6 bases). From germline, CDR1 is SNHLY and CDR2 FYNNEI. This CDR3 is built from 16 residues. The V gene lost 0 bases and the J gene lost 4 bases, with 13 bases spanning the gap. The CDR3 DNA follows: TGTGCCAGCAGTGAAGCCGGACAGATACGTAATCAGCCCCAGCATTTT. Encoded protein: CASSEAGQIRNQPQHF.

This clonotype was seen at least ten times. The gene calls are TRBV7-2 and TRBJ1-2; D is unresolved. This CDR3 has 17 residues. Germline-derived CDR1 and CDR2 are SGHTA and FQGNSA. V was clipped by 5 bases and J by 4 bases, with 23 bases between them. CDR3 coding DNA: TGTGCCAGCAGCCAATCTTTATTGGGCATTCCAGGCTATGGCTACACCTTC. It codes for CASSQSLLGIPGYGYTF.

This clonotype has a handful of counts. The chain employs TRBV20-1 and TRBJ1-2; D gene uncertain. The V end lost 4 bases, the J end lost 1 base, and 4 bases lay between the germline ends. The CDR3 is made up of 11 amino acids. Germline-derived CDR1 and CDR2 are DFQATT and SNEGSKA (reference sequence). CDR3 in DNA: TGCAGTGCTAATCATAACTATGGCTACACCTTC. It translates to CSANHNYGYTF.

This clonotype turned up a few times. This CDR3 reads CASSVLPPGQGPSSYNEQFF. CDR3 in DNA: TGTGCCAGCAGCGTACTCCCCCCGGGACAGGGCCCTAGCTCCTACAATGAGCAGTTCTTC. The rearrangement joins TRBV9 to TRBJ2-1, with 9 bases lining up with TRBD1. V trimming: 1 base; J trimming: 0 bases; junction bases outside the gene matches: 14. This CDR3 is built from 20 residues. Germline assignment: CDR1 SGDLS and CDR2 YYNGEE.

In DNA, the CDR3 is TGTGCCAGCTCATTGGGACAGGAGAAAGGGACCCAGTACTTC. Translation: CASSLGQEKGTQYF. The chain couples TRBV18 to TRBJ2-5; 8 bases agree with TRBD1. The CDR3 extends over 14 amino acids. Unmatched junction bases numbered 9, after V lost 5 bases and J lost 7 bases. Germline lookup yields CDR1 KGHSH and CDR2 LQKENI.

Here the CDR3 reads CASKRQGNTGELFF. CDR3 in DNA: TGTGCCAGCAAGCGGCAGGGGAACACCGGGGAGCTGTTTTTT. V and J are TRBV28 and TRBJ2-2; D is tentatively TRBD1 or TRBD2 (5 bases each). V gave up 7 bases and J gave up 1 base, with 10 bases separating them. Per germline, CDR1 MDHEN and CDR2 SYDVKM. The CDR3 totals 14 residues.

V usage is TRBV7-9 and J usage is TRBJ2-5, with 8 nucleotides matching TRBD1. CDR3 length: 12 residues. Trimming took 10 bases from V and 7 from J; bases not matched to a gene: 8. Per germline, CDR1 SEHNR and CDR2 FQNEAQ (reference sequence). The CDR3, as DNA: TGTGCCACCGGACAGGGTCATGGGACCCAGTACTTC. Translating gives CATGQGHGTQYF.

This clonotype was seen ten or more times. The CDR3 nucleotides are TGTGCCAGCAGCCCGCGACTAGCGACTCTTCGGGACAATGAGCAGTTCTTC. It specifies CASSPRLATLRDNEQFF. The V gene is TRBV3-1, the J gene TRBJ2-1; TRBD2 matches at 8 bases. Germline V gene sequence: CDR1 LGHDT, CDR2 YNNKEL (reference sequence). The CDR3 runs to 17 residues. Trimming took 4 bases from V and 5 from J; bases not matched to a gene: 13.

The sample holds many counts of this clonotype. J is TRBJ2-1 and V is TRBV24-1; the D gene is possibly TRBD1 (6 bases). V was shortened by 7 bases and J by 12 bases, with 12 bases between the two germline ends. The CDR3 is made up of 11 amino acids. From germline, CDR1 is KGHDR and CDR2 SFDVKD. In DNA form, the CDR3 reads TGTGCCACCAGCGTAGGCAGGGGGCAGTTCTTC. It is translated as CATSVGRGQFF.

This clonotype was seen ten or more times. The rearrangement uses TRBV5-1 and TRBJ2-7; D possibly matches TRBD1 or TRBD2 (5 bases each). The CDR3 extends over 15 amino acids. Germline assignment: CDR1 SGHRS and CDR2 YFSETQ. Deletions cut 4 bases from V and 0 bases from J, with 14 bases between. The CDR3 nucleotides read TGCGCCAGCAGCCCGGACCGGGGCCTCTCCTACGAGCAGTACTTC. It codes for CASSPDRGLSYEQYF.

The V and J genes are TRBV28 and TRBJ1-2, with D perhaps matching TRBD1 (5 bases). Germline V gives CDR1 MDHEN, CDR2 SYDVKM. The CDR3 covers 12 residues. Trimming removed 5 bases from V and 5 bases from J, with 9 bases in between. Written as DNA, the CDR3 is TGTGCCAGCAGTAGAGGGGATTATGGCTACACCTTC. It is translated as CASSRGDYGYTF.

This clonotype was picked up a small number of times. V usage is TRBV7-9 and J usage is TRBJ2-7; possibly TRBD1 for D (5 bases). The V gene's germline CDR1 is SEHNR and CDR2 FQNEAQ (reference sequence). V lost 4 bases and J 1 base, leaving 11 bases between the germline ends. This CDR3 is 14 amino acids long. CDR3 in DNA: TGTGCCAGCAGCTACGACAGCCGTTCCTACGAGCAGTACTTC. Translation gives CASSYDSRSYEQYF. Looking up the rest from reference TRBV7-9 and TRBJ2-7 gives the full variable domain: DTGVSQNPRHKITKRGQNVTFRCDPISEHNRLYWYRQTLGQGPEFLTYFQNEAQLEKSRLLSDRFSAERPKGSFSTLEIQRTEQGDSAMYLCASSYDSRSYEQYFGPGTRLTVT.

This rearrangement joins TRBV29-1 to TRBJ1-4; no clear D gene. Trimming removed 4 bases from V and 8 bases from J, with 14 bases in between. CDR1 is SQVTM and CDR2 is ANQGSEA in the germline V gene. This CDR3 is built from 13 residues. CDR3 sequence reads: CSVGADADEKLFF. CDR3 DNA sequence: TGCAGCGTTGGGGCCGATGCGGACGAAAAACTGTTTTTT.

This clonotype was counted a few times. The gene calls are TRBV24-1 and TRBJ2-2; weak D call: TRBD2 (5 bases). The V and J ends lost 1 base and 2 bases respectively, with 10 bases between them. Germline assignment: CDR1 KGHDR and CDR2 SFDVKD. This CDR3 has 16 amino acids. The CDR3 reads CATSDFRAANTGELFF. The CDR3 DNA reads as TGTGCCACCAGTGATTTTCGAGCGGCAAACACCGGGGAGCTGTTTTTT.

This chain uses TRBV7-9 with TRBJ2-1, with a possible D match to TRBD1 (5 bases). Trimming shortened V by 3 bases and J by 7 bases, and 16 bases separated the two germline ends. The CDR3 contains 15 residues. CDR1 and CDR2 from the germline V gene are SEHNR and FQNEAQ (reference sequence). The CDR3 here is CASSFGRVLGNEQFF. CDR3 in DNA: TGTGCCAGCAGCTTCGGCAGGGTTTTGGGGAATGAGCAGTTCTTC.

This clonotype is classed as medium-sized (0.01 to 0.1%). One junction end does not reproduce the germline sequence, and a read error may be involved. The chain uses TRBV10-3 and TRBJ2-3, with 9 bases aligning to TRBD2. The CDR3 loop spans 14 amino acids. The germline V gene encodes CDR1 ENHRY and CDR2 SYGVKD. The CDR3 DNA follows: TGTGCCACCAGTAAAGCGGGGGGCTCAGATACGCAGTATTTT. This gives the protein CATSKAGGSDTQYF.

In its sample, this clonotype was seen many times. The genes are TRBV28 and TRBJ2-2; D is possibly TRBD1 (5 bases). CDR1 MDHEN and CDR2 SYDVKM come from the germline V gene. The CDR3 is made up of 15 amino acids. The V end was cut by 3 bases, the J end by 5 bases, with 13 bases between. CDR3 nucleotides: TGTGCCAGCAGTTTGATGCAGGGCCGTACCGGGGAGCTGTTTTTT. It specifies CASSLMQGRTGELFF.

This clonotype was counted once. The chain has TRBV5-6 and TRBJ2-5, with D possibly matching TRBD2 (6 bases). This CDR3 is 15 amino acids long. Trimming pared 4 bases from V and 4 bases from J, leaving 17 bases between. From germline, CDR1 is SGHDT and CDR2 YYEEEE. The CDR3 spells CASSPGLPIGETQYF. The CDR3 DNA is TGTGCCAGCAGCCCGGGACTCCCGATTGGAGAGACCCAGTACTTC.

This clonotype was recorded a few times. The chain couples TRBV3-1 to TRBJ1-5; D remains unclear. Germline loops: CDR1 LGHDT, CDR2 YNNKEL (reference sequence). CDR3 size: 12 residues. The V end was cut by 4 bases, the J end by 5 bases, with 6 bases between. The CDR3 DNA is TGTGCCAGCAGCCCCCAACATCAGCCCCAGCATTTT. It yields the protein CASSPQHQPQHF. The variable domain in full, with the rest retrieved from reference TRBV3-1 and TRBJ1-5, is DTAVSQTPKYLVTQMGNDKSIKCEQNLGHDTMYWYKQDSKKFLKIMFSYNNKELIINETVPNRFSPKSPDKAHLNLHINSLELGDSAVYFCASSPQHQPQHFGDGTRLSIL.

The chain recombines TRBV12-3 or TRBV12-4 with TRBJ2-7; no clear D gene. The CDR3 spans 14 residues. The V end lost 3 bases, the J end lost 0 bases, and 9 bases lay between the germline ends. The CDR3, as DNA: TGTGCCAGCAGTTTGAGGTGGGGCTCCTACGAGCAGTACTTC. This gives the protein CASSLRWGSYEQYF.

The CDR3 here is CASSLSRPTGELFF. The CDR3 region has the DNA TGTGCCAGCAGCTTAAGCAGACCTACCGGGGAGCTGTTTTTT. This chain joins TRBV7-9 and TRBJ2-2; no firm D call. With 2 bases removed from V and 5 bases from J, the gap between germline ends came to 9 bases. The CDR3 is made up of 14 amino acids. Germline-derived CDR1 and CDR2 are SEHNR and FQNEAQ (reference sequence).

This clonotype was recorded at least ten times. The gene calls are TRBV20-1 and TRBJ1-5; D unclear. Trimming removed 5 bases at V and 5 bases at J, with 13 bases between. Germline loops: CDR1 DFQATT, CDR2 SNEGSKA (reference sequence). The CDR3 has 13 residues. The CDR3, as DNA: TGCAGTGCTGAAGTGAGTGGGGATCAGCCCCAGCATTTT. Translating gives CSAEVSGDQPQHF.